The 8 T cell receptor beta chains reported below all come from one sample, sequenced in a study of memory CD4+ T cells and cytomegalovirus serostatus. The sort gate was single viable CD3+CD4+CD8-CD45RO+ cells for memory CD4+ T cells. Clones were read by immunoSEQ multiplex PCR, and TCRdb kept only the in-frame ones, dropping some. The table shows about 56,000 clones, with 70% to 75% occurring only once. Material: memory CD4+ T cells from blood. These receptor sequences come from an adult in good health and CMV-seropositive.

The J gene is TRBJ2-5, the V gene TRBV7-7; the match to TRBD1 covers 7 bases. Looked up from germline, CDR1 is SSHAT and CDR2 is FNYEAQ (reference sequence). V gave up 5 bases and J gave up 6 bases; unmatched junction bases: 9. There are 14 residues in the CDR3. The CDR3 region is CASSRQGGWQTQYF. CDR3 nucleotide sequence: TGTGCCAGCAGCCGACAGGGTGGTTGGCAGACCCAGTACTTC. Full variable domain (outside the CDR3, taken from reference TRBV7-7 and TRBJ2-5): GAGVSQSPRYKVTKRGQDVTLRCDPISSHATLYWYQQALGQGPEFLTYFNYEAQPDKSGLPSDRFSAERPEGSISTLTIQRTEQRDSAMYRCASSRQGGWQTQYFGPGTRLLVL.

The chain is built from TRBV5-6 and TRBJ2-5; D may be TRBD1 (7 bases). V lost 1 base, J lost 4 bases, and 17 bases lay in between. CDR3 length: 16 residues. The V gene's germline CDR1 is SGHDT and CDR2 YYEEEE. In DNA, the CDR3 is TGTGCCAGCAGCTTGCTCCAACGGAGGGGGCGAGAGACCCAGTACTTC. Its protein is CASSLLQRRGRETQYF.

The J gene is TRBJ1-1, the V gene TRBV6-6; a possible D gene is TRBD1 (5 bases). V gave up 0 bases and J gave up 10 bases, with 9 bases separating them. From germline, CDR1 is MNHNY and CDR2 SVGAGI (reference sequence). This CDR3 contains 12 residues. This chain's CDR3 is CASSYSGGGAFF. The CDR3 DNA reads TGTGCCAGCAGTTACTCGGGCGGGGGAGCTTTCTTT.

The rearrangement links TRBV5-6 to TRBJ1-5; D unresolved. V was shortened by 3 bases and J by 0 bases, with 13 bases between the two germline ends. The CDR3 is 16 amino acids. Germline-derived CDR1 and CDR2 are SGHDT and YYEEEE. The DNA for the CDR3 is TGTGCCAGCAGCTCAATGGGCCTTGGTAGCAATCAGCCCCAGCATTTT. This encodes CASSSMGLGSNQPQHF.

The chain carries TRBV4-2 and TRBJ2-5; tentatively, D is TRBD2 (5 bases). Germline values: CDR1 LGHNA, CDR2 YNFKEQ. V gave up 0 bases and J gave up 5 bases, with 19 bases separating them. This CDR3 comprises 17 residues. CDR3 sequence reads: CASSQEGALSGSETQYF. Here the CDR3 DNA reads TGTGCCAGCAGCCAAGAGGGCGCCCTGTCGGGAAGCGAGACCCAGTACTTC.

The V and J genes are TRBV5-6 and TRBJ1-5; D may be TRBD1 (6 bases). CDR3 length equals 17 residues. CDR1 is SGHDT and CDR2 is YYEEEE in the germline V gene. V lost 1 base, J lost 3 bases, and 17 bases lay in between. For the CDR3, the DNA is TGTGCCAGCAGCTTGTGGCAGGGGACGACTACCAATCAGCCCCAGCATTTT. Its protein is CASSLWQGTTTNQPQHF.

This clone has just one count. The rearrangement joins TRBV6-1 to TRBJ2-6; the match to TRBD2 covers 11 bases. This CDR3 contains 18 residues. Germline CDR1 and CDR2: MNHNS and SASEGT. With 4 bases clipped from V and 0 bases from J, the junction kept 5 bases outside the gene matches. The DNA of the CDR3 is TGTGCCAGCAGTGCCGGGACTAGCGGTTACTCTGGGGCCAACGTCCTGACTTTC. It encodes CASSAGTSGYSGANVLTF.

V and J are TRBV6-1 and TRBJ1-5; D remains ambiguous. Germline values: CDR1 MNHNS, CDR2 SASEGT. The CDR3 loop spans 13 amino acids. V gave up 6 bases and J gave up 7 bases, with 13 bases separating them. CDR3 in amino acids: CASSTEEFQPQHF. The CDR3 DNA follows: TGTGCCAGCAGCACAGAAGAGTTCCAGCCCCAGCATTTT.